This T cell receptor beta chain was found in a study of cytomegalovirus exposure and HLA in healthy donors (TCRdb year 2017). Study-level background: An earlier analysis of more than 550 of the donors reported around 280 Gb of sequence data and 117 million unique TCR beta sequences obtained from 180 million or so T cells. Of the roughly 400 genotyped donors, 65% to 90% fell in the genetic ancestry cluster associated with self-reported Caucasian donors. In a later analysis, previously published TCR beta repertoires from 666 donors were re-analyzed and high-resolution HLA genotyping was added so that TCR occurrence patterns could be studied. The study aimed to test whether cataloging public T cell receptors could reveal signatures of past pathogen exposure. The later analysis used no new phenotypic data to find candidate immune exposures, relying instead on TCR beta sequences and their occurrence across donors. Typing coverage differed by locus: A, B, C, DRB1 and DQB1 were typed in roughly 629-630 donors, DQA1 in about 510, DPA1 in some 600, and DPB1 in just under 480. Four to six DR-DQ haplotypes were handled as single units for association and clustering, since linkage in the cohort was strong. On average, 235,054 unique TCR beta nucleotide sequences were sequenced per donor among 350 to 400 genotyped donors of the cohort, with roughly 18% of those sequences being non-productive. Both class I and class II loci were covered by HLA typing, at four-digit resolution. Every repertoire in the discovery cohort had been generated on one and the same sequencing platform. An earlier analysis of fewer than 750 of the donors used high-throughput TCR beta sequencing to judge whether each TCR beta V gene segment behaved as functional or pseudogenic. Using immunosequencing, the study profiled T cell repertoires from fewer than 850 subjects and related those repertoires to cytomegalovirus serostatus. Roughly 300 gigabases of sequencing data and approximately 93 million unique TCR sequences were included in an early release covering over 600 HLA-typed donors. A later genetic analysis took genome-wide SNP genotypes for about 55% of the 666 donors and used that subset as a discovery cohort. To predict cytomegalovirus infection status, the study brought together high-throughput TCR immunosequencing, statistical association of individual TCRs with disease status, and machine learning. Along with the roughly 610-subject first cohort, a separate validation cohort of over a hundred different subjects was used. Alongside the repertoire data, information on donor age, sex, ethnicity and CMV serostatus was compiled.

Libraries were built with the immunoSEQ multiplex PCR assay. A mixture of 60 forward primers for TCR Vbeta segments and 13 reverse primers for TCR Jbeta segments was used in the multiplex PCR. A multiplex PCR assay on genomic DNA amplified the CDR3 region of rearranged TCR beta genes. On the Illumina HiSeq System, the amplified TCR beta libraries were sequenced as 87-base-pair reads. Concerning the study's data processing: A later analysis tallied tens of millions of unique TCR beta chains across the roughly 610 repertoires, and roughly 11 million of those chains were shared by two or more donors. To remove PCR and sequencing errors, raw reads were error-corrected and collapsed into unique sequences using a nearest-neighbor algorithm that merged closely related sequences. To assign V, D and J gene segments, CDR3 sequences were aligned to IMGT reference sequences. For a sequence to be retained, a match of at least six nucleotides was required to both a V gene segment and a J gene segment. A rearrangement was called productive if the CDR3 had no stop codons and remained in frame with V and J, and every other rearrangement was called non-productive. Following IMGT convention, CDR3 was defined as the stretch from the second conserved V-encoded cysteine up to the conserved J-encoded phenylalanine. The earlier analysis of some 580 of the donors excluded any sequence lacking an unambiguous match to a single V gene segment. An earlier analysis of 550 to 650 of the donors classified V segments as functional when productive rearrangements were above 56.7% and as segregating when the standard deviation between donors was above 5%. To diagnose cytomegalovirus status from the catalog of TCR beta chain sequences, a statistical classification framework was built. In a later analysis, TCR nucleotide sequences were compared against IMGT/GENE-DB human TR gene sequences so that V and J genes could be assigned. In a later analysis, CDR3 sequences and most-parsimonious VDJ recombination scenarios were assigned using the TCRdist pipeline. In a later analysis, every TCR beta chain was defined by the combination of its CDR3 amino acid sequence and its V-gene family, and reads without a unique V-gene family were dropped. To address suspected cross-contamination and a sequencing artifact, a later analysis removed roughly 580 highly shared, low-generation-probability nucleotide sequences. In a later analysis, a clonal expansion index for each public chain was calculated from normalized within-repertoire ranks of inferred template counts. A later analysis computed generation probabilities with a VDJ recombination model fitted to out-of-frame rearrangements, and checked the results against IGoR. A later analysis scored TCR-TCR, TCR-HLA and TCR-CMV co-occurrence with hypergeometric tests, applying a repertoire-size bias correction to TCR pairs. In a later analysis, false discovery rates were estimated by permuting HLA or CMV assignments 20 times. A later analysis grouped co-occurring TCRs with DBSCAN, adding TCRdist sequence similarity when clustering within HLA-allele-positive subsets. Repertoires with fewer than 30,000 or more than 120,000 public chains, plus five repertoires with anomalous nucleotide sharing, were excluded from co-occurrence clustering. Held by TCRdb, this immuneACCESS table contains in-frame sequences only and omits some clones. Under half of the omission traces to an unresolved V gene where checked; the cause of the rest is unknown. That table is the source of V, J and clone size, and D and trimming were worked out from the DNA. The sample data list some 110,000 clones, and 8.5% to 10% of these were observed just once. The biggest ten clones account for less than 4% of the sample.

Inclusive of the bounding cysteine and phenylalanine, the CDR3 is 16 residues long. Only CDR3 DNA remains: 48 bases, in frame from the first base. V lost 4 bases and J lost 7 bases, and the count of bases not matched to a germline gene is 12. For CDR1 and CDR2, the germline V gene lists SGHRS and YFSETQ. Concerning this clone: It lacks a known antigen. No per-base quality is available; no much larger clone lies one base away.

Points the paper makes about the study in general: Immune exposure information for the cohort was limited to CMV serostatus. Linkage disequilibrium might explain the correlated functional status among segregating V segments, but an unknown experimental factor could not be ruled out. HLA typing was unavailable for some donors at each locus, so association tests used only the typed subset. According to a later analysis, most CMV-associated TCR beta chains appeared to be HLA-restricted, and the HLA associations seemed to be driven largely by CMV exposure. Roughly uniform sequencing depth across donors was assumed in presence/absence analyses, although this assumption may not hold. V-gene and J-gene trimming of TCR beta chains was associated with a missense DCLRE1C variant in a later genetic analysis, and the association was replicated in an independent cohort. In a later analysis, HLA-associated TCR beta chains showed more clonal expansion and lower generation probabilities than non-associated chains that were equally common. A few of the identified cytomegalovirus-associated TCR beta chains were confirmed in vitro to be specific for cytomegalovirus antigens. A further reported finding was that TCR beta sequences accurately predicted the HLA-A and HLA-B alleles for most subjects in the first cohort. A total of fewer than 200 TCR beta chains were listed by the study as associated with cytomegalovirus. In a later analysis, several top co-occurrence clusters were reported to appear linked to parvovirus B19, influenza, CMV and Epstein-Barr virus. Strong co-occurrence of HLA alleles, especially DR and DQ, made assigning TCR associations to individual alleles difficult. The 87-base-pair reads could not distinguish some IMGT-functional V segments, including TRBV6-2 and TRBV6-3, so those segments were excluded. A cluster of highly shared sequence variants was judged likely to be a technical artifact of the sequencing pipeline. Most TCR sequences were observed very rarely across donors, whereas some public TCRs were present in many individuals. Specific HLA alleles were associated with 16,951 TCR beta sequences at a false discovery rate of 0.05 in a later analysis. Because counts were too low, around 17 rarely observed V segments, including chromosome 9 orphons, were left out of the earlier analysis of a few hundred of the donors. In an earlier analysis of about 550 of the donors, most TCR beta V segments were observed in productive rearrangements about 90% or about 30% of the time, broadly matching IMGT annotations. According to the authors, the approach could potentially be generalized to other disease states and immunological phenotypes. In both the original and validation cohorts, the classifier was reported to diagnose cytomegalovirus status with high specificity and sensitivity. According to a later analysis, TCR association rates differed among HLA loci, with DRB1 alleles showing the most associated TCRs and HLA-C alleles showing the fewest. According to a later genetic analysis, donors in an Asian-associated ancestry cluster had fewer N-insertions in productive TCRs than the roughly 670-donor mean. In this cohort, only TCR beta chains were sequenced, and detectable features were limited by the absence of alpha or paired-chain data.

The cohort consisted of some 670 healthy bone marrow donors. At the time of sampling, all cohort members were nominally healthy, though unrecorded immune exposures were likely present. The donor was CMV seronegative and belonged to the group of 350 to 400 seronegative cohort members. Each donor provided a peripheral blood sample, and peripheral blood mononuclear cells were used for TCR beta sequencing. Genomic DNA extraction from the blood cell samples was performed with the Qiagen DNeasy Blood Extraction Kit. This sequence originates from a man aged 25 to 45 in good health and CMV-seronegative. The V and J segments used are TRBV5-1 and TRBJ2-1; 9 of the junction bases match TRBD1. Sequenced input: PBMCs. The base sequence is TGCGCCAGCAGCAAAAACCCGGGACAGGGAGGGAATGAGCAGTTCTTC. The encoded protein is CASSKNPGQGGNEQFF.